The 14 T cell receptor beta chains in this list originate from one sample, sequenced in a study of long-term antiretroviral therapy in people with HIV (dated by TCRdb to the early 2020s). The immunoSEQ hsTCRB v3.0 assay was used at survey level resolution to sequence the TRB variable region. The source is immuneACCESS, and TCRdb retained only in-frame sequences with V and J called. Part of the clones is not carried over; for the studies checked, unresolved V genes explain less than half of this, and the remainder is unexplained. The sample contains around 27,000 clones, roughly 80% of them found a single time. The ten top clones hold 5.5% of the sample. The sample was unsorted PBMCs, taken 1.1 years before starting antiretroviral therapy. Receptors originate from a woman aged 25 to 39 with HIV.

The V call is TRBV6-1, the J call TRBJ1-6, with 7 bases lining up with TRBD1. Germline V CDR1 and CDR2: MNHNS, SASEGT. The CDR3 is 14 residues long. The V gene end was trimmed by 4 bases and the J gene end by 7 bases; junction bases not matched to a gene: 4. DNA for the CDR3: TGTGCCAGCAGTGGGGACAGAGAGAATTCACCCCTCCACTTT. It is translated as CASSGDRENSPLHF.

The chain combines TRBV29-1 with TRBJ2-5; D gene uncertain. V dropped 7 bases and J dropped 4 bases, with 13 bases sitting between them. Germline loops: CDR1 SQVTM, CDR2 ANQGSEA. This CDR3 is 12 amino acids long. CDR3 amino acids: CSAVRAIETQYF. CDR3 coding DNA: TGCAGCGCCGTCCGGGCGATAGAGACCCAGTACTTC. Filled out from reference TRBV29-1 and TRBJ2-5, the complete variable domain reads SAVISQKPSRDICQRGTSLTIQCQVDSQVTMMFWYRQQPGQSLTLIATANQGSEATYESGFVIDKFPISRPNLTFSTLTVSNMSPEDSSIYLCSAVRAIETQYFGPGTRLLVL.

The J gene is TRBJ1-2, the V gene TRBV29-1; D may be TRBD1 (6 bases). Looked up from germline, CDR1 is SQVTM and CDR2 is ANQGSEA. This CDR3 has 15 amino acids. Between the trimmed V and J ends, which lost 0 bases and 5 bases, there was a span of 16 bases. CDR3 loop: CSVEDRVTGIYGYTF. CDR3 nucleotides: TGCAGCGTTGAAGATCGGGTAACAGGGATATATGGCTACACCTTC.

This chain connects TRBV27 to TRBJ1-2, with D perhaps TRBD1 (5 bases). V lost 4 bases and J lost 8, with 20 bases in between. The length of the CDR3 is 15 residues. Per the germline V gene, CDR1 is MNHEY and CDR2 is SMNVEV (reference sequence). In nucleotides, the CDR3 is TGTGCCAGCAGTTCGCTGACAGTTGGCGATGGCGGCTACACCTTC. It encodes CASSSLTVGDGGYTF.

The CDR3 DNA reads TGTGCCAGCAGACTCGGGGTAAGCTCCTACAATGAGCAGTTCTTC. Translating gives CASRLGVSSYNEQFF. The chain uses TRBV2 and TRBJ2-1, with D perhaps matching TRBD2 (5 bases). CDR3 length: 15 residues. Looked up from germline, CDR1 is SNHLY and CDR2 is FYNNEI. Trimming took 6 bases from V and 0 from J, leaving 12 bases between them.

The chain carries TRBV5-6 and TRBJ1-5, with 8 bases matching TRBD1. CDR3 length: 14 amino acids. V was pared by 3 bases and J by 11 bases, with 10 bases of the junction left unmatched. Germline assignment: CDR1 SGHDT and CDR2 YYEEEE. CDR3 in DNA: TGTGCCAGCAGCTCCCGACAGGGGAATCCGGCCCAGCATTTT. It yields the protein CASSSRQGNPAQHF.

The chain recombines TRBV5-1 with TRBJ2-2; D is uncertain. Germline loops: CDR1 SGHRS, CDR2 YFSETQ. The CDR3 covers 14 residues. V lost 0 bases to trimming and J lost 8 bases, with 11 bases between them. DNA for the CDR3: TGCGCCAGCAGCTTGGACAGAAGTGGGGGGGAGCTGTTTTTT. This sequence encodes CASSLDRSGGELFF.

The gene calls are TRBV19 and TRBJ2-2, with 9 bases fitting TRBD2. Germline CDR1 LNHDA, CDR2 SQIVND (reference sequence). This CDR3 spans 15 amino acids. V trimming: 7 bases; J trimming: 6 bases; junction bases outside the gene matches: 9. CDR3 DNA sequence: TGTGCCAGTATCTCGCTAGCGGGGAGGTCCGGGGAGCTGTTTTTT. Its translation: CASISLAGRSGELFF.

V is TRBV5-1 and J is TRBJ2-7; TRBD1 is a possible D gene (5 bases). Trimming shortened V by 4 bases and J by 3 bases, and 11 bases separated the two germline ends. The CDR3 consists of 13 residues. The V gene's germline CDR1 is SGHRS and CDR2 YFSETQ. CDR3 coding DNA: TGCGCCAGCAGCCCAACAGGTTTCTACGAGCAGTACTTC. As protein: CASSPTGFYEQYF.

The chain combines TRBV7-3 with TRBJ1-1; D unresolved. The CDR3 contains 14 residues. Germline V gene lookup returns CDR1 SGHTA and CDR2 FQGTGA. V was trimmed by 5 bases and J by 6 bases, leaving 16 bases between them. CDR3 bases: TGTGCCAGCAGCGTAAAGGGAGGTTCGGCTGAAGCTTTCTTT. Protein: CASSVKGGSAEAFF.

The V call is TRBV6-1, the J call TRBJ2-7; D call uncertain. The CDR3 is 13 residues long. V was clipped by 5 bases and J by 0 bases, with 8 bases between them. The V gene's germline CDR1 is MNHNS and CDR2 SASEGT. The CDR3, as DNA: TGTGCCAGCAGTTCCTGGCGCTCCTACGAGCAGTACGTC. It encodes CASSSWRSYEQYV.

V gene TRBV5-1 combines with J gene TRBJ2-6, with 7 bases matching TRBD2. V trimming: 0 bases; J trimming: 4 bases; junction bases outside the gene matches: 4. CDR3 length: 16 amino acids. Germline V CDR1 and CDR2: SGHRS, YFSETQ. The chain's CDR3 is CASSLGAGVGANVLTF. As DNA, the CDR3 is TGCGCCAGCAGCTTGGGGGCGGGGGTCGGGGCCAACGTCCTGACTTTC.

The V call is TRBV2, the J call TRBJ2-3; perhaps D is TRBD1 or TRBD2 (5 bases each). V lost 4 bases and J lost 7, with 12 bases in between. The CDR3 contains 13 residues. The germline V gene has CDR1 SNHLY and CDR2 FYNNEI. The CDR3 loop is CASSGSGANTQYF. CDR3 in DNA: TGTGCCAGCAGTGGTTCCGGGGCGAATACGCAGTATTTT.

The chain links TRBV9 to TRBJ1-1; 7 nucleotides agree with TRBD1. In germline, CDR1 is SGDLS, CDR2 YYNGEE. CDR3 size: 13 residues. The ends lost 3 bases at V and 6 bases at J; junction bases unmatched: 5. As DNA, the CDR3 is TGTGCCAGCAGCGCGACAGGGTTCCCTGAAGCTTTCTTT. It encodes CASSATGFPEAFF.